The 29 T cell receptor beta chains below come from one sample, sequenced in a study of cytomegalovirus exposure and HLA in healthy donors. In the PCR, 60 Vbeta and 13 Jbeta primers were used. Profiled with immunoSEQ multiplex PCR; TCRdb holds only in-frame clones, not every one. Of 150,000 or so clones listed, around 80% are singletons. Sequenced material: PBMCs. These TCRs come from a woman aged 45-65 years in good health and CMV-seropositive.

The rearrangement uses TRBV7-6 and TRBJ2-7, with TRBD1 matching 8 bases. J was trimmed by 2 bases and V by 5 bases; bases with no gene match: 8. The CDR3 runs to 15 residues. Germline CDR1 is SGHVS and CDR2 is FNYEAQ. DNA for the CDR3: TGTGCCAGCAGCCCGAGGACAGGGACGGCCTACGAGCAGTACTTC. Translating it yields CASSPRTGTAYEQYF.

The V and J genes are TRBV28 and TRBJ2-7; TRBD2 aligns across 9 bases. The CDR3 length is 18 residues. Germline CDR1 MDHEN, CDR2 SYDVKM. V trimming: 2 bases; J trimming: 3 bases; junction bases outside the gene matches: 14. CDR3 nucleotide sequence: TGTGCCAGCAGTTTACCCGGTACGGGGCTAGCGGGACTCTACGAGCAGTACTTC. This sequence encodes CASSLPGTGLAGLYEQYF.

This clone was picked up a small number of times. This chain joins TRBV6-1 and TRBJ2-7; D may be TRBD2 (5 bases). Germline-derived CDR1 and CDR2 are MNHNS and SASEGT. The germline V and J ends were trimmed by 4 bases and 5 bases, with 21 bases remaining between them. The CDR3 is made up of 16 amino acids. The CDR3 sequence: CASSGHSGEGLNEQYF. The CDR3 bases are TGTGCCAGCAGTGGACACAGCGGAGAAGGTCTGAACGAGCAGTACTTC.

V and J are TRBV14 and TRBJ1-2, with a tentative D call TRBD1 (6 bases). The germline V and J ends were trimmed by 1 base and 4 bases, with 16 bases remaining between them. This CDR3 region has 16 residues. Germline values: CDR1 SGHDN, CDR2 FVKESK. The chain's CDR3 is CASSQVRGGAPYGYTF. The CDR3 DNA reads TGTGCCAGCAGCCAAGTCCGGGGGGGCGCGCCCTATGGCTACACCTTC.

Here the CDR3 DNA reads TGTGCCAGCAGGGCGGGGGGGTTCGAGCAGTACTTC. Protein: CASRAGGFEQYF. This chain links TRBV6-5 with TRBJ2-7; TRBD2 aligns across 9 bases. The CDR3 contains 12 residues. The J segment lost 6 bases and the V segment lost 6 bases, leaving 3 bases of the junction unmatched. Germline V gives CDR1 MNHEY, CDR2 SVGAGI.

The table lists this clone with a few counts. The junction shows a germline mismatch at one end, possibly a read error. The chain is built from TRBV7-9 and TRBJ2-7; a possible D gene is TRBD2 (5 bases). This CDR3 region has 12 residues. Germline CDR1 and CDR2: SEHNR and FQNEAQ (reference sequence). CDR3: CSSSSGGSGQYF. The CDR3 DNA reads as TGTTCCAGCAGCTCGGGCGGGTCCGGGCAGTACTTC.

The J gene is TRBJ1-1, the V gene TRBV7-9; D call uncertain. From germline, CDR1 is SEHNR and CDR2 FQNEAQ (reference sequence). The CDR3 has 15 residues. Trimming shortened V by 1 base and J by 3 bases, and 12 bases separated the two germline ends. This chain's CDR3 is CASSLVRPQDTEAFF. Here the CDR3 DNA reads TGTGCCAGCAGCTTAGTACGGCCCCAGGACACTGAAGCTTTCTTT.

The chain is built from TRBV4-3 and TRBJ1-2; a possible D gene is TRBD1 (5 bases). Germline CDR1 and CDR2: LGHNA and YSLEER. This CDR3 contains 13 residues. Trimming stripped 1 base from V and 8 bases from J, with 11 bases between. The CDR3 spells CASSQVYRQGYTF. CDR3 nucleotides: TGCGCCAGCAGCCAAGTATACAGGCAGGGCTACACCTTC.

The genes are TRBV10-1 and TRBJ2-5; the D is unclear. From germline, CDR1 is WNHNN and CDR2 SYGVQD (reference sequence). The CDR3 runs to 15 residues. Trimming left V 6 bases short and J 1 base short, with 15 bases between. The CDR3 DNA is TGCGCCAGCAGCGACCGACGGAGAACCCAAGAGACCCAGTACTTC. Translated, it gives CASSDRRRTQETQYF.

V usage is TRBV4-2 and J usage is TRBJ1-4; D perhaps matches TRBD1 (5 bases). V shed 4 bases and J shed 0 bases, with 12 bases lying between them. The germline CDR1 and CDR2 sequences are LGHNA and YNFKEQ. This CDR3 has 16 amino acids. Written as DNA, the CDR3 is TGTGCCAGCAGCCTCCGACAGATTGCAACTAATGAAAAACTGTTTTTT. This encodes CASSLRQIATNEKLFF.

The rearrangement joins TRBV28 to TRBJ2-1; a weak D match, TRBD2 (5 bases). The CDR3 sequence is 18 residues long. V lost 3 bases and J 0 bases, leaving 18 bases between the germline ends. CDR1 is MDHEN and CDR2 is SYDVKM in the germline V gene. The CDR3 spells CASSFSNWAGISYNEQFF. The CDR3 DNA reads TGTGCCAGCAGTTTCTCGAATTGGGCGGGTATCTCCTACAATGAGCAGTTCTTC.

V gene TRBV2 combines with J gene TRBJ2-1; TRBD2 might be the D (5 bases). This CDR3 region has 15 residues. Trimming removed 6 bases at V and 0 bases at J, with 12 bases between. Germline loops: CDR1 SNHLY, CDR2 FYNNEI. CDR3 DNA: TGTGCCAGCAGAGCTAGCATGAGCTCCTACAATGAGCAGTTCTTC. Amino acids: CASRASMSSYNEQFF. Using reference TRBV2 and TRBJ2-1 for the parts outside the CDR3, the full variable domain is EPEVTQTPSHQVTQMGQEVILRCVPISNHLYFYWYRQILGQKVEFLVSFYNNEISEKSEIFDDQFSVERPDGSNFTLKIRSTKLEDSAMYFCASRASMSSYNEQFFGPGTRLTVL.

This rearrangement joins TRBV19 to TRBJ2-1; 7 nucleotides line up with TRBD2. There are 17 residues in the CDR3. From germline, CDR1 is LNHDA and CDR2 SQIVND (reference sequence). V was pared by 0 bases and J by 7 bases, with 12 bases of the junction left unmatched. CDR3 protein: CASSIDGRVRGGNEQFF. Here the CDR3 DNA reads TGTGCCAGTAGTATAGATGGGCGGGTTAGGGGAGGGAATGAGCAGTTCTTC.

The rearrangement joins TRBV6-1 to TRBJ1-6; TRBD1 is a possible D gene (6 bases). CDR3 length: 16 amino acids. The ends were cut back, 1 base at V and 4 bases at J, with 11 bases in the middle. Germline V gene sequence: CDR1 MNHNS, CDR2 SASEGT. This CDR3 reads CASSEGGTRYNSPLHF. The CDR3 DNA reads TGTGCCAGCAGTGAAGGGGGGACACGGTATAATTCACCCCTCCACTTT.

This clone appeared once. CDR3 sequence: CASSFDRDNSPLHF. CDR3 nucleotides: TGTGCCAGCAGCTTCGACAGGGACAATTCACCCCTCCACTTT. This chain uses TRBV13 with TRBJ1-6, with 7 bases that match TRBD1. Trimming cost V 3 bases and J 7 bases; bases outside gene matches: 3. The CDR3 totals 14 residues. In germline, CDR1 is PRHDT, CDR2 FYEKMQ (reference sequence).

This clone turned up a few times. The chain combines TRBV7-3 with TRBJ2-5, with D perhaps TRBD2 (5 bases). Per germline, CDR1 SGHTA and CDR2 FQGTGA. The CDR3 is 17 residues long. The V and J ends lost 1 base and 1 base respectively, with 16 bases between them. CDR3 loop: CASSLMGGQPGQETQYF. Written as DNA, the CDR3 is TGTGCCAGCAGCTTAATGGGCGGGCAGCCCGGCCAAGAGACCCAGTACTTC.

The gene calls are TRBV9 and TRBJ1-1; D remains unclear. The ends were cut back, 2 bases at V and 7 bases at J, with 15 bases in the middle. Germline V lookup: CDR1 SGDLS, CDR2 YYNGEE. This CDR3 spans 14 amino acids. In nucleotides, the CDR3 is TGTGCCAGCAGCGTCTCCCCCGAGGGATATGAAGCTTTCTTT. Amino acid sequence: CASSVSPEGYEAFF.

The rearrangement links TRBV11-2 to TRBJ1-2; D is perhaps TRBD1 (6 bases). V shed 5 bases and J shed 7 bases, with 11 bases lying between them. This CDR3 contains 12 residues. Germline CDR1 SGHAT, CDR2 FQNNGV. In DNA form, the CDR3 reads TGTGCCAGCAGCCCTAACAGGGTTGGCTACACCTTC. Translating gives CASSPNRVGYTF.

V is TRBV27 and J is TRBJ1-2; D perhaps matches TRBD1 (6 bases). From germline, CDR1 is MNHEY and CDR2 SMNVEV (reference sequence). Trimming cost V 3 bases and J 3 bases, with 20 bases left between them. This CDR3 is 17 amino acids long. The CDR3 nucleotides are TGTGCCAGCAGTTTCCTACAGGGTTCCGACGCCCACTATGGCTACACCTTC. The encoded protein is CASSFLQGSDAHYGYTF.

This chain connects TRBV30 to TRBJ2-3; TRBD2 aligns across 7 bases. The germline CDR1 and CDR2 sequences are GTSNPN and SVGIG (reference sequence). V trimming: 3 bases; J trimming: 0 bases; junction bases outside the gene matches: 3. The CDR3 spans 14 residues. The CDR3 DNA reads TGTGCCTGGAGGACTAGCAGCAGCACAGATACGCAGTATTTT. This sequence encodes CAWRTSSSTDTQYF. The whole variable domain, filled in from reference TRBV30 and TRBJ2-3, reads SQTIHQWPATLVQPVGSPLSLECTVEGTSNPNLYWYRQAAGRGLQLLFYSVGIGQISSEVPQNLSASRPQDRQFILSSKKLLLSDSGFYLCAWRTSSSTDTQYFGPGTRLTVL.

The V and J genes are TRBV7-9 and TRBJ2-3; D is possibly TRBD1 (5 bases). The CDR3 is 14 residues long. Germline CDR1 and CDR2: SEHNR and FQNEAQ (reference sequence). V was shortened by 5 bases and J by 3 bases, with 12 bases between the two germline ends. CDR3: CASSPRASTDTQYF. DNA of the CDR3: TGTGCCAGCAGCCCCAGGGCTTCGACAGATACGCAGTATTTT.

V usage is TRBV30 and J usage is TRBJ2-7; 9 nucleotides match TRBD2. Germline CDR1 GTSNPN, CDR2 SVGIG (reference sequence). V lost 1 base to trimming and J lost 4 bases; unmatched junction nucleotides: 11. There are 16 residues in the CDR3. CDR3 nucleotides: TGTGCCTGGAGTGGTCTATACCGGCGGGGGGGTTACGAGCAGTACTTC. Its translation is CAWSGLYRRGGYEQYF.

The V gene is TRBV4-3, the J gene TRBJ2-3; 8 nucleotides line up with TRBD2. CDR1 and CDR2 from the germline V gene are LGHNA and YSLEER. V lost 1 base to trimming and J lost 1 base; unmatched junction nucleotides: 1. This CDR3 region has 15 residues. The CDR3 region has the DNA TGCGCCAGCAGCCAAGCGGGAGGGGGCACAGATACGCAGTATTTT. It codes for CASSQAGGGTDTQYF.

V is TRBV19 and J is TRBJ2-3, with D perhaps TRBD2 (6 bases). Germline values: CDR1 LNHDA, CDR2 SQIVND (reference sequence). The V and J ends lost 7 bases and 7 bases respectively, with 12 bases between them. This CDR3 contains 12 residues. The CDR3 sequence is CASTPGGYTQYF. CDR3 DNA sequence: TGTGCCAGTACTCCCGGGGGTTATACGCAGTATTTT.

The V gene is TRBV6-1, the J gene TRBJ1-6; TRBD1 agrees at 9 bases. The CDR3 totals 15 residues. The trim removed 3 bases at V and 9 bases at J, leaving 6 bases unmatched. The germline gives CDR1 MNHNS, CDR2 SASEGT. For the CDR3, the DNA is TGTGCCAGCAGTGATGGCGGGGACAGGGCTTCACCCCTCCACTTT. This gives the protein CASSDGGDRASPLHF.

The chain recombines TRBV7-3 with TRBJ2-7; D remains unclear. Trimming pared 5 bases from V and 2 bases from J, leaving 13 bases between. This CDR3 region has 14 residues. Germline-derived CDR1 and CDR2 are SGHTA and FQGTGA. The CDR3: CASSPSASPYEQYF. CDR3 nucleotide sequence: TGTGCCAGCAGCCCCTCGGCTAGTCCCTACGAGCAGTACTTC.

The rearrangement joins TRBV18 to TRBJ2-5; TRBD1 matches 9 bases. V lost 4 bases and J lost 5; bases outside the gene matches: 5. The germline CDR1 and CDR2 sequences are KGHSH and LQKENI. The CDR3 loop spans 14 amino acids. CDR3 sequence (DNA): TGTGCCAGCTCACGCTCGGGACAGGGCGAGACCCAGTACTTC. Translation: CASSRSGQGETQYF.

The rearrangement joins TRBV6-5 to TRBJ1-4; 8 positions agree with TRBD1. V was clipped by 11 bases and J by 6 bases; unmatched bases: 14. Germline CDR1 is MNHEY and CDR2 is SVGAGI. The CDR3 is 15 residues long. CDR3 sequence: CAATTPGTGYEKLFF. In DNA form, the CDR3 reads TGTGCCGCGACCACCCCCGGGACAGGTTATGAAAAACTGTTTTTT.

This chain connects TRBV7-2 to TRBJ2-7; no firm D call. This CDR3 has 14 residues. The V and J ends lost 2 bases and 1 base respectively, with 9 bases between them. Germline V gives CDR1 SGHTA, CDR2 FQGNSA. CDR3 DNA sequence: TGTGCCAGCAGCTTAATAAGCTTATCCTACGAGCAGTACTTC. Translation gives CASSLISLSYEQYF.